This TCR beta chain derives from a study of CD8+ T cells in alopecia areata. Notes on the study in general: Unlike in mice, where it was clearer, TCR sharing across patients was less clear, possibly HLA-related.

Turning to this clone: The target antigen is unknown.

As for treatment: oral pan-JAK inhibitor, 5-10 mg twice daily. As part of sample collection, lesional scalp punch biopsies and peripheral blood were taken from alopecia areata patients. In each case, RNA was isolated and then reverse transcribed into cDNA as the sequencing template. Assay: immunoSEQ multiplex PCR; the TCRdb copy retains only in-frame clones and omits some. The table shows about 210,000 clones, with 66% occurring only once. CDR3 length: 15 amino acids. V was cut by 2 bases and J by 3 bases, with 13 bases left in between. Per the germline V gene, CDR1 is SGHTA and CDR2 is FQGNSA. The specimen was CD4+ T cells sorted from blood, collected around week 46, from a patient treated with tofacitinib. The receptor's source is a human donor with alopecia areata. The chain joins TRBV7-2 to TRBJ2-5; D uncertain. Here the CDR3 DNA reads TGTGCCAGCAGCTTAAGAAAAGAAGGAAAAGAGACCCAGTACTTC. It codes for CASSLRKEGKETQYF. The variable domain in full, completed from reference TRBV7-2 and TRBJ2-5, reads GAGVSQSPSNKVTEKGKDVELRCDPISGHTALYWYRQSLGQGLEFLIYFQGNSAPDKSGLPSDRFSAERTGGSVSTLTIQRTQQEDSAVYLCASSLRKEGKETQYFGPGTRLLVL.